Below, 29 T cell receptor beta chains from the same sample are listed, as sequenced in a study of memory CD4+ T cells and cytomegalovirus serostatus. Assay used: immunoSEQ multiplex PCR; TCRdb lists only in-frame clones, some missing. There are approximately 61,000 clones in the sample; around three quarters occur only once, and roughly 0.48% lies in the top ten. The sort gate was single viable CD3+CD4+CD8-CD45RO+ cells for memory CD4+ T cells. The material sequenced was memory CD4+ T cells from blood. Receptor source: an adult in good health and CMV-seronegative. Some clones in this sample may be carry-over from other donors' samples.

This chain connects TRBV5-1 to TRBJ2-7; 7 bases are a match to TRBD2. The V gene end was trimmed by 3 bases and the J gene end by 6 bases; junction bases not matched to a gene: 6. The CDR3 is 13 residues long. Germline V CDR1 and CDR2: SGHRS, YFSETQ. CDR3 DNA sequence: TGCGCCAGCAGCTCCCCCGGCGGGGGCGAGCAGTACTTC. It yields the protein CASSSPGGGEQYF.

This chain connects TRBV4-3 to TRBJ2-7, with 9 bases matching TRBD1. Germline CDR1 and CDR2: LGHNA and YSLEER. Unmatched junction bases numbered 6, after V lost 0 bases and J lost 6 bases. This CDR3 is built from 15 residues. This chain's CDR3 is CASSQEGQGRREQYF. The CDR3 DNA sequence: TGCGCCAGCAGCCAAGAGGGACAGGGAAGGCGCGAGCAGTACTTC.

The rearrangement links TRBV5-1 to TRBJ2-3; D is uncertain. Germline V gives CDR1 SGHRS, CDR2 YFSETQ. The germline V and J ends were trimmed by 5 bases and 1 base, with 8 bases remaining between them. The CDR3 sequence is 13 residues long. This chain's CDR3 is CASRGIRTDTQYF. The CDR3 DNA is TGCGCCAGCAGGGGAATACGCACAGATACGCAGTATTTT.

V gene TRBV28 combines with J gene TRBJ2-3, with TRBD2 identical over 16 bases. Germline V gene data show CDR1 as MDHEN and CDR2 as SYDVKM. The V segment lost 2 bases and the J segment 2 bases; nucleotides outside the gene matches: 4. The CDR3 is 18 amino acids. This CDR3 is CASSLMGLAGGPTDTQYF. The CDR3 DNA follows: TGTGCCAGCAGTTTAATGGGACTAGCGGGAGGGCCCACAGATACGCAGTATTTT.

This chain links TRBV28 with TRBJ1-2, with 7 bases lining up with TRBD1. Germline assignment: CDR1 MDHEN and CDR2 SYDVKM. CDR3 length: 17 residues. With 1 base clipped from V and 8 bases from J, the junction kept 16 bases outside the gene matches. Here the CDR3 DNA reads TGTGCCAGCAGTTTATTATCTGTAGGACAGGATGCCTTCGGCTACACCTTC. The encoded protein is CASSLLSVGQDAFGYTF.

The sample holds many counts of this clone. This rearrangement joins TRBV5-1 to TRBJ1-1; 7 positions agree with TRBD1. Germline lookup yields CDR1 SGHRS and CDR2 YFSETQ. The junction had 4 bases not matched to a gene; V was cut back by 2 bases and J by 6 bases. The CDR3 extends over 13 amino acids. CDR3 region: CASSFRQGPEAFF. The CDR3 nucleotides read TGCGCCAGCAGCTTTCGACAGGGACCTGAAGCTTTCTTT.

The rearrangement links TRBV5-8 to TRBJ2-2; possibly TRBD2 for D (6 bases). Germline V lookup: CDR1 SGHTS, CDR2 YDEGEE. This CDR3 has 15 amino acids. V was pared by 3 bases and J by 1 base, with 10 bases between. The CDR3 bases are TGTGCCAGCAGCTCGGCGGGGAAGAACACCGGGGAGCTGTTTTTT. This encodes CASSSAGKNTGELFF.

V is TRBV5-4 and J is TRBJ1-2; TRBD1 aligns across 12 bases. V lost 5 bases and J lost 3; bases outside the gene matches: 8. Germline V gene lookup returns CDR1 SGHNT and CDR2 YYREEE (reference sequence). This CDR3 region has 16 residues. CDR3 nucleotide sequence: TGTGCCAGCAGTTCCGGGACAGGGGGCTTAGACTATGGCTACACCTTC. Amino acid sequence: CASSSGTGGLDYGYTF.

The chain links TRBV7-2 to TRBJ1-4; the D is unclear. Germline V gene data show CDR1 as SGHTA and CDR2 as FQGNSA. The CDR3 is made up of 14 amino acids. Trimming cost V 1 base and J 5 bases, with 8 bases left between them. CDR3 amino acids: CASSLGLANEKLFF. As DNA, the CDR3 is TGTGCCAGCAGCTTAGGGCTGGCAAATGAAAAACTGTTTTTT.

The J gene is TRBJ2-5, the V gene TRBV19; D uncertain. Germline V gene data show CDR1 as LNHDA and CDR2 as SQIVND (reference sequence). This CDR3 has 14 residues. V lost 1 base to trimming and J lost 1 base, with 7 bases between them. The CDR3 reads CASSIAWPQETQYF. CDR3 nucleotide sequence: TGTGCCAGTAGTATAGCGTGGCCCCAAGAGACCCAGTACTTC.

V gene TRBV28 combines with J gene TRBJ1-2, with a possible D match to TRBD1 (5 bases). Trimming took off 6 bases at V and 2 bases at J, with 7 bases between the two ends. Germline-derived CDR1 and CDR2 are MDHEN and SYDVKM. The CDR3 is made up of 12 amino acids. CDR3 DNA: TGTGCCAGCAGCGGGACGAACTATGGCTACACCTTC. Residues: CASSGTNYGYTF.

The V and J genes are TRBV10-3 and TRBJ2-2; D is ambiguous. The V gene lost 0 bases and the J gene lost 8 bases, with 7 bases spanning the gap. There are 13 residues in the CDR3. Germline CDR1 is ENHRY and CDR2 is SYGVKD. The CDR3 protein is CAISESDSGELFF. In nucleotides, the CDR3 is TGTGCCATCAGTGAGTCCGACTCGGGGGAGCTGTTTTTT.

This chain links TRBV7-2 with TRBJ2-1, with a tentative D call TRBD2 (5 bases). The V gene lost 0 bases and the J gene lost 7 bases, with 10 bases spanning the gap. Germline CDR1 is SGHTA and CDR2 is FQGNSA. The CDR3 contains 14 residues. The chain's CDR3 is CASSLAHLANEQFF. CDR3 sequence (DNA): TGTGCCAGCAGCTTAGCGCATCTAGCTAATGAGCAGTTCTTC.

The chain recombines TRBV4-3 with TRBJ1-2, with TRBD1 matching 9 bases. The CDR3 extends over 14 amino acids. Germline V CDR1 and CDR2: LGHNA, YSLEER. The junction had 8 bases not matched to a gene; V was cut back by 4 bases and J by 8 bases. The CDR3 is CASSRQGGPRGYTF. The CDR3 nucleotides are TGCGCCAGCAGCCGACAGGGGGGGCCTCGCGGCTACACCTTC.

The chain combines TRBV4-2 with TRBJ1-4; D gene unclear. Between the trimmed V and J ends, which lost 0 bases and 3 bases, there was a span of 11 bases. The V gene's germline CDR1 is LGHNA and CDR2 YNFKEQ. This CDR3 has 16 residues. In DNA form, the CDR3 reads TGTGCCAGCAGCCAAGAACTCTGGGGAGCTAATGAAAAACTGTTTTTT. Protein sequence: CASSQELWGANEKLFF.

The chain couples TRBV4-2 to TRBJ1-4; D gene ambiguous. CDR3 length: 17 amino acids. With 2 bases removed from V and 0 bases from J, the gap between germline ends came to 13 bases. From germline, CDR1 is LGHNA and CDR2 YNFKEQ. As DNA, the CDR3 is TGTGCCAGCAGCCAATTCGGTTTGCTGGCAACTAATGAAAAACTGTTTTTT. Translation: CASSQFGLLATNEKLFF.

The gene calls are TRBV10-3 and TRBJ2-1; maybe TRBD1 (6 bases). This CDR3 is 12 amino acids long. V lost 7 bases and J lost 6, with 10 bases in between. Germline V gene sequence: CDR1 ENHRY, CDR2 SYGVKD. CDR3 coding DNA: TGTGCCATCACCTCAGGGGCCAATGAGCAGTTCTTC. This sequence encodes CAITSGANEQFF.

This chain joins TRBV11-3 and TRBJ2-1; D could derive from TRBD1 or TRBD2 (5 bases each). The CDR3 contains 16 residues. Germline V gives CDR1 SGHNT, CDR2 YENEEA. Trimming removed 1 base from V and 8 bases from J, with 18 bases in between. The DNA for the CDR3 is TGTGCCAGCAGCTTAGTGAGGGGTACCCCCGGGGATGAGCAGTTCTTC. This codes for CASSLVRGTPGDEQFF.

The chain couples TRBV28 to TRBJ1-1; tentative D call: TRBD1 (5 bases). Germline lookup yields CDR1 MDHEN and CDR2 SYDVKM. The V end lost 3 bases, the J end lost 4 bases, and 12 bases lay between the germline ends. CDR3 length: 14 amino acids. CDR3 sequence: CASSLNRLGTEAFF. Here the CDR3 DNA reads TGTGCCAGCAGTTTGAACAGGTTGGGCACTGAAGCTTTCTTT. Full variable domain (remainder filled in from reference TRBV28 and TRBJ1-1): DVKVTQSSRYLVKRTGEKVFLECVQDMDHENMFWYRQDPGLGLRLIYFSYDVKMKEKGDIPEGYSVSREKKERFSLILESASTNQTSMYLCASSLNRLGTEAFFGQGTRLTVV.

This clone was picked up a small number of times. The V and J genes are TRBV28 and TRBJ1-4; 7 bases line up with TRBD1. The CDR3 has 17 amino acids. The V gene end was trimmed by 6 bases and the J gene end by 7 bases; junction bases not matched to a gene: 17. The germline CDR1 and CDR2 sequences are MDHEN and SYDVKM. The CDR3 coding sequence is TGTGCCAGCAGCCTGCCCCAAAGGGACAGTCTAGGTGAAAAACTGTTTTTT. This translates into CASSLPQRDSLGEKLFF. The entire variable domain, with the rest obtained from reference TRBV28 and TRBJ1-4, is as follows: DVKVTQSSRYLVKRTGEKVFLECVQDMDHENMFWYRQDPGLGLRLIYFSYDVKMKEKGDIPEGYSVSREKKERFSLILESASTNQTSMYLCASSLPQRDSLGEKLFFGSGTQLSVL.

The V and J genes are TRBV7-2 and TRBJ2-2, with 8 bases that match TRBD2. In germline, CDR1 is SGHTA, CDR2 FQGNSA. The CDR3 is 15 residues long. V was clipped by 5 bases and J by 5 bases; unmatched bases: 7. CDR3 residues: CASSLSGTMTGELFF. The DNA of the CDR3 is TGTGCCAGCAGCCTTAGCGGGACGATGACCGGGGAGCTGTTTTTT. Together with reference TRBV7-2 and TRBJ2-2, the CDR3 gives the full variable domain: GAGVSQSPSNKVTEKGKDVELRCDPISGHTALYWYRQSLGQGLEFLIYFQGNSAPDKSGLPSDRFSAERTGGSVSTLTIQRTQQEDSAVYLCASSLSGTMTGELFFGEGSRLTVL.

CDR3 residues: CATSPYRQGSSGNTIYF. CDR3 nucleotide sequence: TGTGCCACCAGCCCTTACAGACAGGGGAGCTCTGGAAACACCATATATTTT. The chain carries TRBV15 and TRBJ1-3, with TRBD1 identical over 8 bases. The CDR3 is 17 amino acids. CDR1 is LNHNV, CDR2 YYDKDF, per germline (reference sequence). V was clipped by 5 bases and J by 0 bases; unmatched bases: 9.

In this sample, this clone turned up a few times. CDR3 protein: CASSSPWGGPTNEKLFF. The CDR3 coding sequence is TGTGCCAGCAGTTCCCCATGGGGGGGACCAACTAATGAAAAACTGTTTTTT. J is TRBJ1-4 and V is TRBV28; D is possibly TRBD1 (5 bases). This CDR3 comprises 17 residues. V gave up 4 bases and J gave up 0 bases, with 15 bases separating them. CDR1 and CDR2 (germline): MDHEN, SYDVKM.

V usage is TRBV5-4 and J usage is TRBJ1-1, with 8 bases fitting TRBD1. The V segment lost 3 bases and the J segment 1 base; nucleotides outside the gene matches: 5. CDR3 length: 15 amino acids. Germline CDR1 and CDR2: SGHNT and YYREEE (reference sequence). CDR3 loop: CASSSGQGWNTEAFF. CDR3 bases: TGTGCCAGCAGCTCCGGACAGGGCTGGAACACTGAAGCTTTCTTT.

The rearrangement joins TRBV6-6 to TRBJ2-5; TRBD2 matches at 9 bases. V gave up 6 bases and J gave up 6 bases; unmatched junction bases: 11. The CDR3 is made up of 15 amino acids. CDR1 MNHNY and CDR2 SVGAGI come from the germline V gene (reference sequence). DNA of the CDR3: TGTGCCAGCAGCCCCGCGGCGGGGGGGAGCCAGACCCAGTACTTC. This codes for CASSPAAGGSQTQYF.

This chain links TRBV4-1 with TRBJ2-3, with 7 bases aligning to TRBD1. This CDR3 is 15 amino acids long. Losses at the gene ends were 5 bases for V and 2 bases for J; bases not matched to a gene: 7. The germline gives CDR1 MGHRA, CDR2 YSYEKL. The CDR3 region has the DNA TGCGCCAGCAGCGCCGTGGGACAGACCACAGATACGCAGTATTTT. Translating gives CASSAVGQTTDTQYF.

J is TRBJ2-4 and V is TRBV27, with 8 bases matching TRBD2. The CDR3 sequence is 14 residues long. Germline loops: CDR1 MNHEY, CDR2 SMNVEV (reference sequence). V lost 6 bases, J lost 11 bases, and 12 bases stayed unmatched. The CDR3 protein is CASRSSAGGPLQYF. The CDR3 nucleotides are TGTGCCAGCAGGAGTAGCGCGGGAGGCCCTCTTCAGTACTTC.

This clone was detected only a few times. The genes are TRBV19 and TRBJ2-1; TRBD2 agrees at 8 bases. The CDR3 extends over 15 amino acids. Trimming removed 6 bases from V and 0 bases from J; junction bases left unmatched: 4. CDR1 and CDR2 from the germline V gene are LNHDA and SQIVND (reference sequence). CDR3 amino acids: CASSPSGSSYNEQFF. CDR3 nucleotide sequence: TGTGCCAGTAGCCCGAGCGGGAGCTCCTACAATGAGCAGTTCTTC.

CDR3 protein: CATSIGLDYEQYF. In DNA form, the CDR3 reads TGTGCCACCAGCATCGGACTAGACTACGAGCAGTACTTC. V usage is TRBV15 and J usage is TRBJ2-7, with 7 bases matching TRBD2. Germline CDR1 is LNHNV and CDR2 is YYDKDF (reference sequence). The CDR3 totals 13 residues. V trimming: 4 bases; J trimming: 3 bases; junction bases outside the gene matches: 3.